Presented here are 6 T cell receptor beta chains from one specimen sequenced in a study of T cells in narcolepsy. Method: immunoSEQ multiplex PCR; TCRdb's copy keeps in-frame clones and lacks some. Of about 22,000 clones listed, approximately 80% are singletons. The specimen was memory (CD45RA-) CD4+ T cells from blood. The receptors come from a human donor in good health.

This clone appeared a few times. This CDR3 reads CASSVVSGGAYEQFF. CDR3 DNA sequence: TGTGCCAGCAGCGTAGTTAGCGGGGGGGCCTATGAGCAGTTCTTC. The chain uses TRBV9 and TRBJ2-1, with 11 bases fitting TRBD2. CDR1 is SGDLS and CDR2 is YYNGEE in the germline V gene. This CDR3 is 15 amino acids long. With V trimmed by 0 bases and J by 8 bases, 4 bases remained unmatched.

The chain has TRBV2 and TRBJ1-4, with 9 bases matching TRBD1. This CDR3 spans 15 amino acids. CDR1 is SNHLY and CDR2 is FYNNEI in the germline V gene. The ends lost 6 bases at V and 1 base at J; junction bases unmatched: 3. The CDR3 DNA reads as TGTGCCAGCAGGAGGACAGGGGAAACTAATGAAAAACTGTTTTTT. Its translation is CASRRTGETNEKLFF. Together with reference TRBV2 and TRBJ1-4, the CDR3 gives the full variable domain: EPEVTQTPSHQVTQMGQEVILRCVPISNHLYFYWYRQILGQKVEFLVSFYNNEISEKSEIFDDQFSVERPDGSNFTLKIRSTKLEDSAMYFCASRRTGETNEKLFFGSGTQLSVL.

The chain carries TRBV5-4 and TRBJ1-1; D ambiguous. Germline-derived CDR1 and CDR2 are SGHNT and YYREEE (reference sequence). The CDR3 is 14 residues long. V gave up 2 bases and J gave up 3 bases, with 11 bases separating them. The CDR3 coding sequence is TGTGCCAGCAGCTTCGGAGTGTCGGACACTGAAGCTTTCTTT. This sequence encodes CASSFGVSDTEAFF.

This chain connects TRBV7-7 to TRBJ2-5, with 7 bases fitting TRBD2. The V segment lost 4 bases and the J segment 3 bases; nucleotides outside the gene matches: 8. The CDR3 is 15 residues long. Germline V CDR1 and CDR2: SSHAT, FNYEAQ (reference sequence). The DNA for the CDR3 is TGTGCCAGCAGCTCGGGTCGGGGGGTAAAAGAGACCCAGTACTTC. This codes for CASSSGRGVKETQYF.

This chain joins TRBV10-1 and TRBJ2-7; TRBD1 agrees at 11 bases. CDR1 is WNHNN, CDR2 SYGVQD, per germline (reference sequence). The CDR3 totals 14 residues. V dropped 4 bases and J dropped 4; count of bases not matched to a gene: 3. In DNA form, the CDR3 reads TGCGCCAGCAGTGCGGGGGACAGGGGGTACGAGCAGTACTTC. Encoded protein: CASSAGDRGYEQYF.

In its sample, this clone was seen a few times. The chain joins TRBV5-4 to TRBJ1-6; TRBD1 matches at 7 bases. The CDR3 extends over 16 amino acids. Per the germline V gene, CDR1 is SGHNT and CDR2 is YYREEE (reference sequence). V shed 0 bases and J 5 bases; nucleotides not matched to a gene: 5. The CDR3 DNA follows: TGTGCCAGCAGCTTGGGACAGACAGGGCATAATTCACCCCTCCACTTT. This translates into CASSLGQTGHNSPLHF.